A single sample gave rise to the 27 T cell receptor beta chains below, sequenced in a study of CD8 T cells in Susac syndrome. A quantity of about 0.45 to 1 ug RNA underwent reverse transcription using random hexamers. TCRdb called the immunoSEQ multiplex PCR reads again in MiXCR, with one record for every CDR3 protein. The table lists 150,000 to 200,000 distinct CDR3 sequences, around nine tenths of them singletons, with about 0.1% in the top ten. The sequencing sample was made of CD4+ T cells from PBMCs. Source of these receptors: a human donor with Susac syndrome.

The chain carries TRBV27 and TRBJ1-2; D unclear. This CDR3 region has 14 residues. V was pared by 5 bases and J by 5 bases, with 15 bases between. The germline CDR1 and CDR2 sequences are MNHEY and SMNVEV (reference sequence). DNA of the CDR3: TGTGCCAGCAGTCCATCAGGACGGATTTATGGCTACACCTTC. Its protein product is CASSPSGRIYGYTF.

The chain employs TRBV5-1 and TRBJ2-7, with 12 bases identical to TRBD1. The CDR3 runs 17 residues. After removal of 0 bases from V and 3 bases from J, the junction contained 7 bases not matched to a gene. Germline lookup yields CDR1 SGHRS and CDR2 YFSETQ. CDR3 sequence: CASSLVGTGGINYEQYF. Here the CDR3 DNA reads TGCGCCAGCAGCTTGGTGGGGACAGGGGGCATAAACTACGAGCAGTACTTC. Full variable domain (remainder filled in from reference TRBV5-1 and TRBJ2-7): KAGVTQTPRYLIKTRGQQVTLSCSPISGHRSVSWYQQTPGQGLQFLFEYFSETQRNKGNFPGRFSGRQFSNSRSEMNVSTLELGDSALYLCASSLVGTGGINYEQYFGPGTRLTVT.

This chain links TRBV28 with TRBJ2-3; D is tentatively TRBD1 or TRBD2 (5 bases each). V lost 6 bases to trimming and J lost 0 bases, with 13 bases between them. The CDR3 is made up of 15 amino acids. Germline CDR1 reads MDHEN; CDR2 reads SYDVKM. The CDR3 reads CASRPGTHSTDTQYF. In DNA form, the CDR3 reads TGTGCCAGCAGACCCGGGACCCACAGCACAGATACGCAGTATTTT.

The chain couples TRBV7-8 to TRBJ2-7; 7 positions agree with TRBD1. The CDR3 loop spans 16 amino acids. Looked up from germline, CDR1 is SGHVS and CDR2 is FQNEAQ. V shed 2 bases, J shed 7 bases, and the junction held 14 bases outside the gene matches. The CDR3 region has the DNA TGTGCCAGCAGCTTATTCAGAGGGGGCCTAGTCGGGGAGCAGTACTTC. Its translation is CASSLFRGGLVGEQYF.

The chain carries TRBV28 and TRBJ2-2, with TRBD2 matching over 7 bases. Trimming took 7 bases from V and 0 from J; bases not matched to a gene: 5. From germline, CDR1 is MDHEN and CDR2 SYDVKM. This CDR3 is built from 15 residues. CDR3 protein: CASTWGGTNTGELFF. The CDR3 nucleotides are TGTGCCAGCACCTGGGGGGGAACGAACACCGGGGAGCTGTTTTTT.

This clonotype was observed a single time. The J gene is TRBJ2-1, the V gene TRBV11-2; 15 bases line up with TRBD2. Trimming cost V 4 bases and J 10 bases; bases outside gene matches: 14. Germline V gene sequence: CDR1 SGHAT, CDR2 FQNNGV. CDR3 length: 18 residues. In DNA, the CDR3 is TGTGCCAGCAGCTCCCGGACTAGCGGGGGGGCCCTGGCTGGAGAGCAGTTCTTC. Amino acids: CASSSRTSGGALAGEQFF.

The chain carries TRBV5-1 and TRBJ2-3, with TRBD1 matching 9 bases. CDR3 length: 16 amino acids. In germline, CDR1 is SGHRS, CDR2 YFSETQ. J was trimmed by 3 bases and V by 0 bases; bases with no gene match: 5. Here the CDR3 DNA reads TGCGCCAGCAGCTTGGACCCCGGGACAGGGACAGATACGCAGTATTTT. Its protein product is CASSLDPGTGTDTQYF.

The chain couples TRBV2 to TRBJ2-7, with no clear D. The CDR3 length is 13 residues. Between the trimmed V and J ends, which lost 7 bases and 1 base, there was a span of 11 bases. Germline values: CDR1 SNHLY, CDR2 FYNNEI. The CDR3 DNA sequence: TGTGCCAGCAAGGAGTCAAGGTCCTACGAGCAGTACTTC. It translates to CASKESRSYEQYF.

The V and J genes are TRBV18 and TRBJ2-7; D ambiguous. CDR1 is KGHSH and CDR2 is LQKENI in the germline V gene. The V end was cut by 0 bases, the J end by 7 bases, with 7 bases between. The CDR3 covers 12 residues. CDR3 sequence reads: CASSPPGREQYF. CDR3 coding DNA: TGTGCCAGCTCACCACCCGGTAGAGAGCAGTACTTC. The whole variable domain, filled in from reference TRBV18 and TRBJ2-7, reads NAGVMQNPRHLVRRRGQEARLRCSPMKGHSHVYWYRQLPEEGLKFMVYLQKENIIDESGMPKERFSAEFPKEGPSILRIQQVVRGDSAAYFCASSPPGREQYFGPGTRLTVT.

The CDR3 is CSVAPREDSVSFF. DNA for the CDR3: TGCAGCGTTGCCCCCCGGGAGGATTCGGTTTCTTTCTTT. The chain carries TRBV29-1 and TRBJ1-1; D ambiguous. CDR3 size: 13 residues. Germline assignment: CDR1 SQVTM and CDR2 ANQGSEA. V was shortened by 4 bases and J by 12 bases, with 21 bases between the two germline ends.

CDR3 sequence: CATSDTDRSRNEQFF. The CDR3 DNA reads TGTGCCACCAGTGACACGGACAGGTCACGCAATGAGCAGTTCTTC. The chain carries TRBV24-1 and TRBJ2-1; 7 bases are shared with TRBD1. The V segment lost 4 bases and the J segment 6 bases; nucleotides outside the gene matches: 8. Germline V lookup: CDR1 KGHDR, CDR2 SFDVKD. The CDR3 has 15 amino acids.

The chain couples TRBV21-1 to TRBJ1-1; the table's D call, TRBD1, was not checked against the DNA. TRBV21-1 is noted as a pseudogene. This CDR3 contains 17 residues. CDR3 sequence (DNA): TGTGCCAGCAGCAGCGTGACTAGAGAGGGGGCGTCCGCTGAAGCTTTCTTT. It codes for CASSSVTREGASAEAFF.

This clonotype occurred once. CDR3 in DNA: TGTGCCAGCAGCTTAGAGGGACTAGCGGGACACGAGCAGTACTTC. This codes for CASSLEGLAGHEQYF. The rearrangement uses TRBV7-9 and TRBJ2-7; 13 positions agree with TRBD2. The CDR3 runs 15 residues. In germline, CDR1 is SEHNR, CDR2 FQNEAQ (reference sequence). V lost 1 base to trimming and J lost 5 bases; unmatched junction nucleotides: 2. Combining the CDR3 with reference TRBV7-9 and TRBJ2-7 gives the whole variable domain DTGVSQNPRHKITKRGQNVTFRCDPISEHNRLYWYRQTLGQGPEFLTYFQNEAQLEKSRLLSDRFSAERPKGSFSTLEIQRTEQGDSAMYLCASSLEGLAGHEQYFGPGTRLTVT.

The chain combines TRBV27 with TRBJ2-2; D remains unclear. V lost 2 bases to trimming and J lost 4 bases, with 8 bases between them. CDR1 and CDR2 (germline): MNHEY, SMNVEV (reference sequence). This CDR3 region has 14 residues. The CDR3 spells CASSLISGTGELFF. CDR3 bases: TGTGCCAGCAGTTTAATCTCTGGCACCGGGGAGCTGTTTTTT.

This sequence joins TRBV19 and TRBJ2-2; unclear D gene. The V end lost 1 base, the J end lost 6 bases, and 6 bases lay between the germline ends. Germline V lookup: CDR1 LNHDA, CDR2 SQIVND (reference sequence). The CDR3 totals 13 residues. CDR3 amino acids: CASSIVNPGELFF. Written as DNA, the CDR3 is TGTGCCAGTAGTATAGTAAATCCCGGGGAGCTGTTTTTT.

The chain links TRBV20-1 to TRBJ2-5; 11 bases fit TRBD2. The CDR3 is made up of 15 amino acids. Germline CDR1 reads DFQATT; CDR2 reads SNEGSKA (reference sequence). Trimming at V came to 3 bases and at J to 1 base, leaving 4 bases not matched to a gene. The CDR3 DNA reads as TGCAGTGCTAGGAGCCTAGCGGGGGGCCAAGAGACCCAGTACTTC. Encoded protein: CSARSLAGGQETQYF.

The table lists this clonotype with a count of one. The chain joins TRBV3-1 to TRBJ2-1; D is unclear. V shed 2 bases and J shed 8 bases, with 4 bases lying between them. This CDR3 is built from 11 residues. Looked up from germline, CDR1 is LGHDT and CDR2 is YNNKEL (reference sequence). The CDR3 region has the DNA TGTGCCAGCAGCCAATACCATGAGCAGTTCTTC. Protein: CASSQYHEQFF.

This chain's CDR3 is CASSLRRLPGYF. CDR3 coding DNA: TGTGCCAGCAGTTTAAGGCGTTTGCCCGGTTACTTC. The J gene is TRBJ2-7, the V gene TRBV12-3 or TRBV12-4; D uncertain. This CDR3 region has 12 residues. V lost 2 bases and J 13 bases, leaving 15 bases between the germline ends.

The chain couples TRBV3-1 to TRBJ1-1; 7 nucleotides line up with TRBD1. Trimming cost V 7 bases and J 0 bases; bases outside gene matches: 8. Germline CDR1 reads LGHDT; CDR2 reads YNNKEL (reference sequence). CDR3 length equals 15 residues. Here the CDR3 reads CASTPLGGVNTEAFF. The CDR3 DNA reads as TGTGCCAGCACCCCGTTAGGGGGCGTGAACACTGAAGCTTTCTTT.

This chain connects TRBV9 to TRBJ1-2; unclear D gene. The V end lost 3 bases, the J end lost 5 bases, and 5 bases lay between the germline ends. The length of the CDR3 is 11 residues. In germline, CDR1 is SGDLS, CDR2 YYNGEE. For the CDR3, the DNA is TGTGCCAGCAGCGCGAAATATGGCTACACCTTC. This sequence encodes CASSAKYGYTF.

The chain joins TRBV5-4 to TRBJ1-1, with 7 nucleotides matching TRBD1. This CDR3 has 14 residues. Germline V gene data show CDR1 as SGHNT and CDR2 as YYREEE (reference sequence). J lost 0 bases, V lost 6 bases, and 5 bases had no gene match. The CDR3 DNA sequence: TGTGCCAGCAACTACAGGGGAATGAACACTGAAGCTTTCTTT. Its protein product is CASNYRGMNTEAFF. The full variable domain, rest sourced from reference TRBV5-4 and TRBJ1-1, is ETGVTQSPTHLIKTRGQQVTLRCSSQSGHNTVSWYQQALGQGPQFIFQYYREEENGRGNFPPRFSGLQFPNYSSELNVNALELDDSALYLCASNYRGMNTEAFFGQGTRLTVV.

V usage is TRBV7-3 and J usage is TRBJ2-3, with 8 positions matching TRBD2. The junction had 6 bases not matched to a gene; V was cut back by 1 base and J by 3 bases. CDR3 length: 16 residues. In germline, CDR1 is SGHTA, CDR2 FQGTGA. This CDR3 is CASSLRIAGRTDTQYF. In DNA form, the CDR3 reads TGTGCCAGCAGCTTAAGGATAGCGGGAAGGACAGATACGCAGTATTTT.

V and J are TRBV30 and TRBJ1-5, with D hard to call. The V and J ends lost 2 bases and 2 bases respectively, with 10 bases between them. This CDR3 is 14 amino acids long. Germline CDR1 GTSNPN, CDR2 SVGIG (reference sequence). The CDR3 DNA reads as TGTGCCTGGAGTCACACGACGGGCAATCAGCCCCAGCATTTT. Its protein product is CAWSHTTGNQPQHF.

This clonotype was seen once. This rearrangement joins TRBV28 to TRBJ1-2; 9 bases are shared with TRBD1. With V trimmed by 7 bases and J by 5 bases, 8 bases remained unmatched. Germline assignment: CDR1 MDHEN and CDR2 SYDVKM. The CDR3 sequence is 14 residues long. The CDR3 bases are TGTGCCAGCAAGGTGGGACAGGGACTTTATGGCTACACCTTC. Amino acid sequence: CASKVGQGLYGYTF.

The V and J genes are TRBV14 and TRBJ2-1, with TRBD2 identical over 13 bases. V dropped 0 bases and J dropped 11; count of bases not matched to a gene: 4. Germline-derived CDR1 and CDR2 are SGHDN and FVKESK. CDR3 size: 15 residues. CDR3 loop: CASSQDSGLAGKQFF. In nucleotides, the CDR3 is TGTGCCAGCAGCCAAGATTCGGGACTAGCGGGGAAGCAGTTCTTC.

The rearrangement joins TRBV10-3 to TRBJ1-1, with D possibly matching TRBD1 (6 bases). Germline CDR1 and CDR2: ENHRY and SYGVKD. The CDR3 runs to 17 residues. The ends were cut back, 4 bases at V and 4 bases at J, with 22 bases in the middle. The CDR3 DNA is TGTGCCATCAGTGCTTCTCCGTCGGGACAATTAAGCACTGAAGCTTTCTTT. As protein: CAISASPSGQLSTEAFF.

This sequence joins TRBV30 and TRBJ1-1, with 8 bases lining up with TRBD1. The V gene end was trimmed by 7 bases and the J gene end by 5 bases; junction bases not matched to a gene: 15. CDR3 length: 15 amino acids. Per the germline V gene, CDR1 is GTSNPN and CDR2 is SVGIG (reference sequence). The CDR3 sequence is CASDSTGGAVTEAFF. The CDR3 DNA reads TGTGCCTCCGACTCTACAGGGGGTGCTGTGACTGAAGCTTTCTTT.